This T cell receptor beta chain is from a study of cytomegalovirus exposure and HLA in healthy donors. Study observations and caveats: A missense variant in DCLRE1C was later tied to TCR beta V- and J-gene trimming. In a later analysis, at a false discovery rate of 0.05, fewer than 20,000 TCR beta sequences were associated with HLA alleles.

Germline CDR1 SNHLY, CDR2 FYNNEI. The V segment lost 4 bases and the J segment 8 bases; nucleotides outside the gene matches: 5. There are 13 residues in the CDR3. This clone came up a few times. Antigen unknown. The primer mix had 60 Vbeta and 13 Jbeta primers. The repertoire was sequenced with immunoSEQ multiplex PCR; TCRdb's copy has only in-frame clones and lacks some. The table lists roughly 67,000 clones, less than 80% of them singletons, with approximately 7.8% in the top ten. Sequencing was performed on PBMCs. The genes are TRBV2 and TRBJ1-2; 9 nucleotides align to TRBD1. This sequence originates from a man aged 60 to 69 in good health and CMV-seropositive. CDR3: CASSGDRVGGYTF. CDR3 sequence (DNA): TGTGCCAGCAGTGGGGACAGGGTAGGCGGCTACACCTTC. The entire variable domain, with the rest obtained from reference TRBV2 and TRBJ1-2, is as follows: EPEVTQTPSHQVTQMGQEVILRCVPISNHLYFYWYRQILGQKVEFLVSFYNNEISEKSEIFDDQFSVERPDGSNFTLKIRSTKLEDSAMYFCASSGDRVGGYTFGSGTRLTVV.